The 14 T cell receptor beta chains below were found in one sample sequenced in a study of human T cells and chemical hapten exposure. Researchers extracted total RNA from unfractionated whole blood. Individual cDNA molecules had unique molecular identifiers attached to them by the library. MiXCR, applied by TCRdb to the reads, yields one record per CDR3 protein. The data contain 100,000 to 150,000 distinct CDR3 sequences, 8% to 9.5% of them singletons. The sequencing input was whole blood. These receptors all stem from a human donor in good health. Some clones in this sample may be carry-over from other donors' samples.

This clonotype has only a few counts. The rearrangement joins TRBV6-6 to TRBJ2-1, with TRBD2 identical over 14 bases. The CDR3 extends over 15 amino acids. Germline V CDR1 and CDR2: MNHNY, SVGAGI (reference sequence). Trimming at V came to 2 bases and at J to 8 bases, leaving 2 bases not matched to a gene. CDR3 bases: TGTGCCAGCAGTTACGGGACTAGCGGGAGCTATGAGCAGTTCTTC. Its protein is CASSYGTSGSYEQFF.

This clonotype has ten or more counts. J is TRBJ2-1 and V is TRBV12-3 or TRBV12-4, with 9 bases identical to TRBD2. Losses at the gene ends were 6 bases for V and 2 bases for J; bases not matched to a gene: 8. CDR3 length: 16 amino acids. CDR3 protein: CASRFSGRQAYNEQFF. The CDR3 coding sequence is TGTGCCAGCAGATTCAGCGGGAGGCAGGCCTACAATGAGCAGTTCTTC.

This clonotype was counted a few times. The chain has TRBV19 and TRBJ1-1; perhaps TRBD1 as D (6 bases). Trimming removed 7 bases at V and 8 bases at J, with 17 bases between. Germline assignment: CDR1 LNHDA and CDR2 SQIVND (reference sequence). CDR3 length: 13 residues. The CDR3 is CASTIRGQSEAFF. Here the CDR3 DNA reads TGTGCCAGTACCATCAGAGGACAGTCCGAAGCTTTCTTT.

This clonotype has at least ten counts. The chain combines TRBV11-2 with TRBJ2-3; D unresolved. Deletions cut 5 bases from V and 2 bases from J, with 20 bases between. The germline gives CDR1 SGHAT, CDR2 FQNNGV. CDR3 length equals 17 residues. The CDR3 DNA follows: TGTGCCAGCAGCCGACTCTTCACTGGATTCTTCACAGATACGCAGTATTTT. Translating it yields CASSRLFTGFFTDTQYF. Looking up the rest from reference TRBV11-2 and TRBJ2-3 gives the full variable domain: EAGVAQSPRYKIIEKRQSVAFWCNPISGHATLYWYQQILGQGPKLLIQFQNNGVVDDSQLPKDRFSAERLKGVDSTLKIQPAKLEDSAVYLCASSRLFTGFFTDTQYFGPGTRLTVL.

The V and J genes are TRBV25-1 and TRBJ1-5; no firm D call. Trimming left V 0 bases short and J 0 bases short, with 3 bases between. Germline lookup yields CDR1 MGHDK and CDR2 SYGVNS. This CDR3 has 14 amino acids. The CDR3 protein is CASSEYVSNQPQHF. Written as DNA, the CDR3 is TGTGCCAGCAGTGAATACGTTAGCAATCAGCCCCAGCATTTT.

The genes are TRBV2 and TRBJ2-1; 9 nucleotides match TRBD2. This CDR3 has 16 amino acids. Germline V gives CDR1 SNHLY, CDR2 FYNNEI. J was trimmed by 3 bases and V by 7 bases; bases with no gene match: 10. CDR3: CASKEVSGRNYNEQFF. CDR3 coding DNA: TGTGCCAGCAAGGAGGTTAGCGGGAGAAACTACAATGAGCAGTTCTTC.

This clonotype has only a few counts. The V call is TRBV7-9, the J call TRBJ1-1; D gene uncertain. The ends were cut back, 5 bases at V and 0 bases at J, with 13 bases in the middle. CDR3 length: 15 amino acids. Germline V CDR1 and CDR2: SEHNR, FQNEAQ (reference sequence). This CDR3 is CASSHLDRVNTEAFF. In DNA form, the CDR3 reads TGTGCCAGCAGCCATTTGGATAGGGTGAACACTGAAGCTTTCTTT.

V gene TRBV12-3 or TRBV12-4 combines with J gene TRBJ2-7; D unresolved. The V gene lost 6 bases and the J gene lost 6 bases, with 15 bases spanning the gap. The length of the CDR3 is 13 residues. The CDR3 region has the DNA TGTGCCAGCAGCCTTCCGGCATCAACCGAGCAGTACTTC. The encoded protein is CASSLPASTEQYF.

This clonotype has more than one count but fewer than ten. The chain has TRBV5-1 and TRBJ2-2; D is perhaps TRBD2 (5 bases). V lost 2 bases and J 3 bases, leaving 26 bases between the germline ends. This CDR3 spans 20 amino acids. The germline V gene encodes CDR1 SGHRS and CDR2 YFSETQ. The CDR3 reads CASSFPWGAEGPRYTGELFF. The CDR3 bases are TGCGCCAGCAGCTTCCCCTGGGGAGCCGAGGGCCCCCGCTACACCGGGGAGCTGTTTTTT.

This clonotype showed up many times. V and J are TRBV27 and TRBJ2-2; D may be TRBD1 (6 bases). This CDR3 region has 17 residues. Germline lookup yields CDR1 MNHEY and CDR2 SMNVEV (reference sequence). Trimming shortened V by 2 bases and J by 2 bases, and 15 bases separated the two germline ends. This CDR3 is CASSLNRWTANTGELFF. For the CDR3, the DNA is TGTGCCAGCAGTTTAAACCGATGGACAGCTAACACCGGGGAGCTGTTTTTT.

The genes are TRBV27 and TRBJ2-7, with D perhaps TRBD1 or TRBD2 (5 bases each). V was shortened by 2 bases and J by 0 bases, with 14 bases between the two germline ends. CDR1 MNHEY and CDR2 SMNVEV come from the germline V gene (reference sequence). CDR3 size: 16 residues. As DNA, the CDR3 is TGTGCCAGCAGTTTAAAGGGGAGAGGAGACTCCTACGAGCAGTACTTC. This sequence encodes CASSLKGRGDSYEQYF.

The V gene is TRBV2, the J gene TRBJ2-3; D call uncertain. V was shortened by 2 bases and J by 1 base, with 10 bases between the two germline ends. Per germline, CDR1 SNHLY and CDR2 FYNNEI. The CDR3 loop spans 15 amino acids. DNA of the CDR3: TGTGCCAGCAGTGAATTGGGGTCCGGCACAGATACGCAGTATTTT. Translation: CASSELGSGTDTQYF.

With respect to this clonotype: Just one base apart from a much larger clone, this may be a read error. The chain links TRBV2 to TRBJ2-1; D possibly corresponds to TRBD2 (5 bases). CDR1 and CDR2 from the germline V gene are SNHLY and FYNNEI. This CDR3 contains 17 residues. Written as DNA, the CDR3 is TGTGCCTGCAGTGAAAGAAGAGGACTTGGCTCCTACAATGAGCAGTTCTTC. Its translation is CACSERRGLGSYNEQFF.

About this clonotype itself: The junction differs from germline at one of its ends, possibly a read error. This chain connects TRBV6-4 to TRBJ2-1; 8 bases line up with TRBD1. Germline V gives CDR1 MRHNA, CDR2 SNTAGT. The CDR3 loop spans 16 amino acids. CDR3 nucleotides: TGTGCCAGCAGCGACTCGAGTGACAGGGGTTGTGATGAGCAGTTCTTC. It encodes CASSDSSDRGCDEQFF.